This TCR beta chain came from a study of cytotoxic CD8 clonotypes in ibrutinib-treated CLL. Study-level background: Among patients, approximately 24 responded partially and 2 completely; roughly 14 then stayed remitted and approximately twelve progressed after median 68 months. Response samples came after a median about 13 months of treatment, range 6 to 36.

The V gene lost 0 bases and the J gene lost 2 bases, with 8 bases spanning the gap. The CDR3 extends over 14 amino acids. Per the germline V gene, CDR1 is LGHNA and CDR2 is YNFKEQ. Genomic DNA for TCR beta libraries, about 1.8 micrograms, came from cryopreserved PBMCs. Study-wide findings and caveats: Starting clonality was above that of age-matched healthy donors and tracked circulating CD8+ T-cell counts.

This clone was observed a handful of times. Its antigen is not identified. Sequencing was performed with immunoSEQ multiplex PCR; in TCRdb, only in-frame clones are kept and a portion is missing. Of 250,000 to 350,000 clones in the sample, 65% to 85% were seen once. The sample in question was PBMCs, obtained at disease progression, from a patient treated with ibrutinib. This clonotype was obtained from a human donor with chronic lymphocytic leukemia. V and J are TRBV4-2 and TRBJ2-7, with a weak D call TRBD1 (6 bases). This CDR3 reads CASSQEDSTYEQYF. CDR3 coding DNA: TGTGCCAGCAGCCAAGAGGACAGCACCTACGAGCAGTACTTC.